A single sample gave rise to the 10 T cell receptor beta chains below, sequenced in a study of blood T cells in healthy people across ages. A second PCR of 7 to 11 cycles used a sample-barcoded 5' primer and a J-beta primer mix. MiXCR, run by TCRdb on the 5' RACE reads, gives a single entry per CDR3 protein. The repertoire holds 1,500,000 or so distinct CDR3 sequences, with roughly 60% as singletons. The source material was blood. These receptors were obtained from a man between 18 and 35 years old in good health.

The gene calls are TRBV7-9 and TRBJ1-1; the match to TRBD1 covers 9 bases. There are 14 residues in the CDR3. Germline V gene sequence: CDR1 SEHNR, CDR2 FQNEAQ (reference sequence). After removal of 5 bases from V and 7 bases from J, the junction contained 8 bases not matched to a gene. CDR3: CASSPGTGLSEAFF. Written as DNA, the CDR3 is TGTGCCAGCAGCCCCGGGACAGGGTTGAGTGAAGCTTTCTTT.

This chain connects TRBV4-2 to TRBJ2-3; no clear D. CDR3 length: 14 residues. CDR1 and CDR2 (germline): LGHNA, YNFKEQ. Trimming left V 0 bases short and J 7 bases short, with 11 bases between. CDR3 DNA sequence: TGTGCCAGCAGCCAAGAAGGCTCCTACTATACGCAGTATTTT. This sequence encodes CASSQEGSYYTQYF.

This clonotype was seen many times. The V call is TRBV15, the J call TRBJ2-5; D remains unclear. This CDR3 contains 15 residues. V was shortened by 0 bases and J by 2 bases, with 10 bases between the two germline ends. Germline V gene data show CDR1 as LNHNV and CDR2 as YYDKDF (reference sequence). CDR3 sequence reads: CATSRDFNSQETQYF. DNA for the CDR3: TGTGCCACCAGCAGAGATTTCAACAGTCAAGAGACCCAGTACTTC. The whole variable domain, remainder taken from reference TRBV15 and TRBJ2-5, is DAMVIQNPRYQVTQFGKPVTLSCSQTLNHNVMYWYQQKSSQAPKLLFHYYDKDFNNEADTPDNFQSRRPNTSFCFLDIRSPGLGDTAMYLCATSRDFNSQETQYFGPGTRLLVL.

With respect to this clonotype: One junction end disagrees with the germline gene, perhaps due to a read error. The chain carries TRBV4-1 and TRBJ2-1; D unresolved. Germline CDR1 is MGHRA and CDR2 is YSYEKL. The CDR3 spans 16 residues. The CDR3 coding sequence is TGCGCCAGCAGCCAAGCTCCCCCAGAATCCTACAATGGGCAGTTCTTC. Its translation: CASSQAPPESYNGQFF.

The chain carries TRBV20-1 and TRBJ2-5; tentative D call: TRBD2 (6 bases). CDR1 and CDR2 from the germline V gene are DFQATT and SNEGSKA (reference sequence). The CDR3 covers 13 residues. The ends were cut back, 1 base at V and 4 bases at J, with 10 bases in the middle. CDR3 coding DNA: TGCAGTGCTAGAGCTGAGACTAGAGAGACCCAGTACTTC. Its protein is CSARAETRETQYF.

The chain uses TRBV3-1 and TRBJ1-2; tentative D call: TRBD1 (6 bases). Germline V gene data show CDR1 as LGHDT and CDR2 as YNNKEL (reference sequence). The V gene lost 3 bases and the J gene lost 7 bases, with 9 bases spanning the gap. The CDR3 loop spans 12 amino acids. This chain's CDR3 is CASSHKGGGYTF. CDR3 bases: TGTGCCAGCAGCCACAAAGGGGGTGGCTACACCTTC.

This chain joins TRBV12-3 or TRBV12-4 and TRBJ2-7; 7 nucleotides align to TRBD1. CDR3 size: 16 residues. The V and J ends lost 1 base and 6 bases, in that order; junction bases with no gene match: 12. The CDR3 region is CASSLESPGTASEQYF. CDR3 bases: TGTGCCAGCAGTTTAGAATCCCCCGGGACAGCTAGCGAGCAGTACTTC.

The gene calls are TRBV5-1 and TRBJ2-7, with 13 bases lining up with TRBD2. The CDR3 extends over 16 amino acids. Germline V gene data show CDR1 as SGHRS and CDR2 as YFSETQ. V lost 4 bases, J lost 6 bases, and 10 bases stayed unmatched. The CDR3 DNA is TGCGCCAGCAGCCTCACTGGACTAGCGGGAGAAGGCGAGCAGTACTTC. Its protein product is CASSLTGLAGEGEQYF. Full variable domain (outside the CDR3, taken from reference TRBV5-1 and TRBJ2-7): KAGVTQTPRYLIKTRGQQVTLSCSPISGHRSVSWYQQTPGQGLQFLFEYFSETQRNKGNFPGRFSGRQFSNSRSEMNVSTLELGDSALYLCASSLTGLAGEGEQYFGPGTRLTVT.

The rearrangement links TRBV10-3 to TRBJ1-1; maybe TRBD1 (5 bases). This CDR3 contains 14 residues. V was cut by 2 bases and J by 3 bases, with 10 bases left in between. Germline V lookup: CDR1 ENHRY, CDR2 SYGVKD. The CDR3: CAISEGGGDTEAFF. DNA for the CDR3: TGTGCCATCAGTGAGGGTGGGGGGGACACTGAAGCTTTCTTT.

CDR3 protein: CATSDSLAGPRRDTQYF. CDR3 in DNA: TGTGCCACCAGTGATTCACTAGCGGGGCCGCGTAGAGATACGCAGTATTTT. The chain carries TRBV24-1 and TRBJ2-3; TRBD2 matches at 10 bases. CDR3 size: 17 residues. In germline, CDR1 is KGHDR, CDR2 SFDVKD. Unmatched junction bases numbered 9, after V lost 2 bases and J lost 5 bases.